This note documents a single TCR beta chain sequence. Germline CDR1 MNHNS, CDR2 SASEGT. The CDR3 contains 13 residues. With 5 bases removed from V and 3 bases from J, the gap between germline ends came to 11 bases. PCR amplification relied on 60 Vbeta primers (plus 13 Jbeta primers). TCRdb keeps only in-frame clones here, not all; method: immunoSEQ multiplex PCR. The top ten clones hold 2.5% to 3.5% of a sample with 130,000 or so clones, 80% to 90% of them seen once. The sample comes from a study of cytomegalovirus exposure and HLA in healthy donors. On the study more broadly: Early released data comprised 80 million or so unique TCRs from HLA-typed donors. Assignment to the Caucasian-associated ancestry cluster applied to around 80% of the roughly 410 genotyped donors.

This TCR derives from a woman under 30 in good health and CMV-seropositive. Sample: PBMCs. V and J are TRBV6-1 and TRBJ2-7; the D gene is possibly TRBD2 (6 bases). CDR3 region: CASSLVGGYEQYF. The CDR3 DNA reads as TGTGCCAGCAGTCTCGTCGGGGGCTACGAGCAGTACTTC.